This is a list of T cell receptor beta chains from one sample in a study of blood T cell repertoires in COVID-19. Profiled with immunoSEQ multiplex PCR; TCRdb holds only in-frame clones, not every one. This table has a few hundred thousand clones, 80% to 90% appearing once. Sample: peripheral blood. These receptors originate from a woman in her thirties or forties with acute or convalescent COVID-19. Each CDR3 is given with its conserved first and last residue. The D gene is left open where the match is weak. A clone size is listed for some rows: how often the clone was seen (once, few, many), or a class if it is expanded.

v_call: TRBV18
d_call: TRBD1
clone_size: NA
j_call: TRBJ1-1
cdr3_nt: TGTGCCAGCTCACCAACGGGACAGGGGACATTAACTGAAGCTTTCTTT
cdr3_aa: CASSPTGQGTLTEAFF

v_call: TRBV11-2
d_call: TRBD1
clone_size: NA
j_call: TRBJ1-2
cdr3_nt: TGTGCCAGCAGCTCAGTGAACAGGGGGCCCAACTATGGCTACACCTTC
cdr3_aa: CASSSVNRGPNYGYTF

v_call: TRBV12-5
d_call: NA
clone_size: NA
j_call: TRBJ1-5
cdr3_nt: TGTGCTAGTGGTCTTCAGCCCCAGCATTTT
cdr3_aa: CASGLQPQHF

v_call: TRBV6-5
d_call: NA
clone_size: NA
j_call: TRBJ1-1
cdr3_nt: TGTGCCAGCAGTTCCGTCAACACTGAAGCTTTCTTT
cdr3_aa: CASSSVNTEAFF

v_call: TRBV10-3
d_call: TRBD1
clone_size: NA
j_call: TRBJ2-1
cdr3_nt: TGTGCCACCACCTCTGAAGCAGGGGGCGATGAGCAGTTCTTC
cdr3_aa: CATTSEAGGDEQFF

v_call: TRBV5-1
d_call: NA
clone_size: NA
j_call: TRBJ2-2
cdr3_nt: TGCGCCAGCAGCCCCGGGGGAGTCACCGGGGAGCTGTTTTTT
cdr3_aa: CASSPGGVTGELFF

v_call: TRBV4-1
d_call: TRBD2
clone_size: once
j_call: TRBJ2-1
cdr3_nt: TGCGCCAGCAGCCGGGGACTAGTAGACAATGAGCAGTTCTTC
cdr3_aa: CASSRGLVDNEQFF

v_call: TRBV6-5
d_call: TRBD1
clone_size: NA
j_call: TRBJ1-2
cdr3_nt: TGTGCCAGCAGTTACTCAGAGGGGGCTAACGGCTACACCTTC
cdr3_aa: CASSYSEGANGYTF

v_call: TRBV28
d_call: NA
clone_size: NA
j_call: TRBJ2-4
cdr3_nt: TGTGCCAGTTCTATCACCCTGAGGGCCAAAAACATTCAGTACTTC
cdr3_aa: CASSITLRAKNIQYF

v_call: TRBV11-3
d_call: TRBD1
clone_size: NA
j_call: TRBJ2-5
cdr3_nt: TGTGCCAGCAGCTTAGCAGGGACAGGGGACGAGACCCAGTACTTC
cdr3_aa: CASSLAGTGDETQYF

v_call: TRBV10-1
d_call: NA
clone_size: NA
j_call: TRBJ1-2
cdr3_nt: TGCGCCAGCAGTGAGTCCATTTTCGGGGTTCACACCTTC
cdr3_aa: CASSESIFGVHTF

v_call: TRBV2
d_call: NA
clone_size: NA
j_call: TRBJ2-3
cdr3_nt: TGTGCCAGCTCTCGAGGACTTGAAAACACAGATACGCAGTATTTT
cdr3_aa: CASSRGLENTDTQYF

v_call: TRBV19
d_call: NA
clone_size: NA
j_call: TRBJ1-1
cdr3_nt: TGTGCCAGTACCCCGGGGAGCCGGGCTTTCTTT
cdr3_aa: CASTPGSRAFF

v_call: TRBV18
d_call: NA
clone_size: NA
j_call: TRBJ2-2
cdr3_nt: TGTGCCAGCTTACCCCAGGGCGAAGGCAGTAAGCTGTTTTTT
cdr3_aa: CASLPQGEGSKLFF

v_call: TRBV5-1
d_call: TRBD1
clone_size: NA
j_call: TRBJ1-6
cdr3_nt: TGCGCCAGCAGCTTGGGGACAGGCAATTCACCCCTCCACTTT
cdr3_aa: CASSLGTGNSPLHF

v_call: TRBV9
d_call: TRBD2
clone_size: NA
j_call: TRBJ2-2
cdr3_nt: TGTGCCAGCAGCGTAGCTAGCGGGGTCAACACCGGGGAGCTGTTTTTT
cdr3_aa: CASSVASGVNTGELFF

v_call: TRBV12-3/TRBV12-4
d_call: NA
clone_size: NA
j_call: TRBJ1-1
cdr3_nt: TGTGCCAGCAGTGCCGGCGGGCAAGCTTTCTTT
cdr3_aa: CASSAGGQAFF

v_call: TRBV20-1
d_call: NA
clone_size: NA
j_call: TRBJ1-2
cdr3_nt: TGCAGTGCTAGAGCTTCCTATGGCTACACCTTC
cdr3_aa: CSARASYGYTF

v_call: TRBV20-1
d_call: TRBD1
clone_size: once
j_call: TRBJ1-2
cdr3_nt: TGCAGTGCTGACAGGGTTTATGGCTACACCTTC
cdr3_aa: CSADRVYGYTF

v_call: TRBV18
d_call: NA
clone_size: NA
j_call: TRBJ1-4
cdr3_nt: TGTGCCAGCTCATTGTTAGCAGTCACGGCAACTAATGAAAAACTGTTTTTT
cdr3_aa: CASSLLAVTATNEKLFF

v_call: TRBV4-2
d_call: NA
clone_size: NA
j_call: TRBJ1-6
cdr3_nt: TGTGCCAGCAGCCAAGAGACCCAGGGATCCTATAATTCACCCCTCCACTTT
cdr3_aa: CASSQETQGSYNSPLHF

v_call: TRBV3-1/TRBV3-2
d_call: TRBD1
clone_size: NA
j_call: TRBJ1-1
cdr3_nt: TGTGCCAGCAGCCTCCACGGGACAGGGGGCACTGAAGCTTTCTTT
cdr3_aa: CASSLHGTGGTEAFF

v_call: TRBV5-1
d_call: TRBD1
clone_size: NA
j_call: TRBJ1-1
cdr3_nt: TGCGCCAGCAGCAGACCGGACAGGCGGACTGAAGCTTTCTTT
cdr3_aa: CASSRPDRRTEAFF

v_call: TRBV11-2
d_call: TRBD1
clone_size: NA
j_call: TRBJ2-3
cdr3_nt: TGTGCCAGCAGCTTAGAAACGTCAGGGGGTTTCACAGATACGCAGTATTTT
cdr3_aa: CASSLETSGGFTDTQYF

v_call: TRBV19
d_call: TRBD2
clone_size: NA
j_call: TRBJ2-5
cdr3_nt: TGTGCCAGTAGGAGCGGGGGGGCTCTGGAGACCCAGTACTTC
cdr3_aa: CASRSGGALETQYF

v_call: TRBV28
d_call: NA
clone_size: NA
j_call: TRBJ1-4
cdr3_nt: TGTGCCAGCAGCCCACCCCCGGGAAGGGGGATAGAAAAACTGTTTTTT
cdr3_aa: CASSPPPGRGIEKLFF

v_call: TRBV27
d_call: NA
clone_size: NA
j_call: TRBJ1-2
cdr3_nt: TGTGCCAGCAGTTCCCGACCCGGAGGAGTTGGCTACACCTTC
cdr3_aa: CASSSRPGGVGYTF

v_call: TRBV5-1
d_call: TRBD1
clone_size: NA
j_call: TRBJ2-3
cdr3_nt: TGCGCCAGCAGCTTACAGGGGGCAAGGGGAGATACGCAGTATTTT
cdr3_aa: CASSLQGARGDTQYF

v_call: TRBV2
d_call: NA
clone_size: NA
j_call: TRBJ1-2
cdr3_nt: TGTGCCAGCAGTGAGGCTGGGAGGTATGGCTACACCTTC
cdr3_aa: CASSEAGRYGYTF

v_call: TRBV5-6
d_call: NA
clone_size: NA
j_call: TRBJ2-1
cdr3_nt: TGTGCCAGCAGCTTGCCGGGGTCCCTCTCCTACAATGAGCAGTTCTTC
cdr3_aa: CASSLPGSLSYNEQFF

v_call: TRBV11-2
d_call: NA
clone_size: NA
j_call: TRBJ1-6
cdr3_nt: TGTGCCAGCAGCTTCTATGGACAGAGTAATTCACCCCTCCACTTT
cdr3_aa: CASSFYGQSNSPLHF

v_call: TRBV5-5
d_call: TRBD1
clone_size: few
j_call: TRBJ1-1
cdr3_nt: TGTGCCAGCAGCCACGACAGGGGCGCTTTCTTT
cdr3_aa: CASSHDRGAFF

v_call: TRBV3-1/TRBV3-2
d_call: NA
clone_size: NA
j_call: TRBJ1-2
cdr3_nt: TGTGCCAGCAGCCAACGGTCCTCCGTCTATGGCTACACCTTC
cdr3_aa: CASSQRSSVYGYTF

v_call: TRBV19
d_call: TRBD1
clone_size: NA
j_call: TRBJ2-5
cdr3_nt: TGTGCCAGTAGTTCATCCGGACAGGGTTCTACTTGGAGGGAGACCCAGTACTTC
cdr3_aa: CASSSSGQGSTWRETQYF

v_call: TRBV11-3
d_call: TRBD1
clone_size: once
j_call: TRBJ1-1
cdr3_nt: TGTGCCAGCAGCTTAGATCGCGGCAGGGGGCAAAACACTGAAGCTTTCTTT
cdr3_aa: CASSLDRGRGQNTEAFF

v_call: TRBV5-1
d_call: TRBD1
clone_size: NA
j_call: TRBJ1-6
cdr3_nt: TGCGCCAGCAGCTTGGCGGGACAGGGATATAATTCACCCCTCCACTTT
cdr3_aa: CASSLAGQGYNSPLHF

v_call: TRBV7-6
d_call: NA
clone_size: NA
j_call: TRBJ2-2
cdr3_nt: TGTGCCAGCAGCTCCACCGGGACATTTACCGGGGAGCTGTTTTTT
cdr3_aa: CASSSTGTFTGELFF

v_call: TRBV27
d_call: NA
clone_size: NA
j_call: TRBJ2-2
cdr3_nt: TGTGCCAGCAGGCGCCACAGCGGTGATCACACCGGGGAGCTGTTTTTT
cdr3_aa: CASRRHSGDHTGELFF

v_call: TRBV10-1
d_call: NA
clone_size: NA
j_call: TRBJ1-1
cdr3_nt: TGCGCCAGCAGTGTCAACAGGGTGAACACTGAAGCTTTCTTT
cdr3_aa: CASSVNRVNTEAFF

v_call: TRBV6-5
d_call: TRBD1
clone_size: NA
j_call: TRBJ1-1
cdr3_nt: TGTGCCAGCAATGGACAGGGTCGCACTGAAGCTTTCTTT
cdr3_aa: CASNGQGRTEAFF

v_call: TRBV15
d_call: NA
clone_size: few
j_call: TRBJ1-3
cdr3_nt: TGTGCCACCAGCAGAGCCGTCTCTGGAAACACCATATATTTT
cdr3_aa: CATSRAVSGNTIYF

v_call: TRBV7-2
d_call: NA
clone_size: NA
j_call: TRBJ2-5
cdr3_nt: TGTGCCAGCAGCTCCGGCGGGGTCGGCTTTGAGACCCAGTACTTC
cdr3_aa: CASSSGGVGFETQYF

v_call: TRBV19
d_call: NA
clone_size: NA
j_call: TRBJ1-1
cdr3_nt: TGTGCCAGTAGTTCTGTGGGGAGAATAAACATGAACACTGAAGCTTTCTTT
cdr3_aa: CASSSVGRINMNTEAFF

v_call: TRBV7-9
d_call: NA
clone_size: NA
j_call: TRBJ2-3
cdr3_nt: TGTGCCAGCAGCTTAGCGGGGGGAAAAGATACGCAGTATTTT
cdr3_aa: CASSLAGGKDTQYF